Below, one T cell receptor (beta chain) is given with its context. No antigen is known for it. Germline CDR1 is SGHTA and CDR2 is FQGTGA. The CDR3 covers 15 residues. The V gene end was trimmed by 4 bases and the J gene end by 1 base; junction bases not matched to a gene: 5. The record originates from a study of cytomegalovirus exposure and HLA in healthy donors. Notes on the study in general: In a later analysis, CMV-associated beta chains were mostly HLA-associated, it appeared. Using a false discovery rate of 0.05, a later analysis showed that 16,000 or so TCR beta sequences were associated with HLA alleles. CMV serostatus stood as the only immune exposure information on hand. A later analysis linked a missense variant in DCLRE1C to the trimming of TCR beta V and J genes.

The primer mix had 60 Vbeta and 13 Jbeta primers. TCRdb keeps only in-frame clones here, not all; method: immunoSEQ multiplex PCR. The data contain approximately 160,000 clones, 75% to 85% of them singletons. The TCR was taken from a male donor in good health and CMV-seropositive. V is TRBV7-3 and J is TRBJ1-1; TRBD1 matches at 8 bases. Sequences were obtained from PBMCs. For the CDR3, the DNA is TGTGCCAGCAGCTCAACAGGGGGGGGGAACACTGAAGCTTTCTTT. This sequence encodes CASSSTGGGNTEAFF.